The T cell receptor beta chain under discussion was sequenced for a study of T cells in Graves' hyperthyroidism and ophthalmopathy. A few counts support this clonotype. Amplification of TCR beta CDR3 regions used RNA as the template. The HTBI primer set served for first-round RT-PCR of the TCR CDR3. MiXCR was run by TCRdb on the multiplex PCR reads, yielding one entry per CDR3 protein. This sample has around 300,000 distinct CDR3 sequences, with about an eighth found just once. With 0 bases removed from V and 0 bases from J, the gap between germline ends came to 13 bases. Germline CDR1 and CDR2: LNHNV and YYDKDF (reference sequence). The CDR3 has 17 amino acids.

This sequence originates from a woman under 40 with Graves' hyperthyroidism that later progressed to Graves' ophthalmopathy. The material sequenced was blood. This chain links TRBV15 with TRBJ2-3; no definite D call. For the CDR3, the DNA is TGTGCCACCAGCAGAGATCGGGCAGTCTCTAGCACAGATACGCAGTATTTT. Protein product: CATSRDRAVSSTDTQYF.